The 31 T cell receptor beta chains listed next were all sequenced from one sample in a study of beta chain features in type 1 diabetes. Expressed TCRB transcripts were sequenced because the entire RNA isolate underwent reverse transcription. Using immunoSEQ multiplex PCR, the repertoire was profiled, and TCRdb retains in-frame clones only, with some absent. Among 600,000 to 750,000 clones listed, about an eighth were seen once. Findings and caveats of the study: All four CD4+ subsets of Type 1 diabetes patients contained TCRB CDR3s that were moderately but significantly shorter.

These receptors are not linked to any known antigen. Sequenced sample: naive CD4+ T cells from blood. The receptors were sampled from a man aged 30 to 45 with type 1 diabetes.

This clone was counted only a few times. The CDR3 protein is CASSYKADPNTEAFF. CDR3 bases: TGTGCCAGCAGTTACAAAGCGGATCCCAACACTGAAGCTTTCTTT. This rearrangement joins TRBV6-5 to TRBJ1-1; no clear D. This CDR3 comprises 15 residues. Trimming took off 2 bases at V and 2 bases at J, with 12 bases between the two ends. From germline, CDR1 is MNHEY and CDR2 SVGAGI.

The chain couples TRBV7-6 to TRBJ2-3; 9 nucleotides agree with TRBD2. Germline V gene data show CDR1 as SGHVS and CDR2 as FNYEAQ. The V segment lost 0 bases and the J segment 5 bases; nucleotides outside the gene matches: 9. This CDR3 region has 17 residues. CDR3 sequence reads: CASSLAARGGPGDTQYF. CDR3 sequence (DNA): TGTGCCAGCAGCTTAGCTGCGCGGGGGGGCCCGGGAGATACGCAGTATTTT. Variable domain in full (rest from reference TRBV7-6 and TRBJ2-3): GAGVSQSPRYKVTKRGQDVALRCDPISGHVSLYWYRQALGQGPEFLTYFNYEAQQDKSGLPNDRFSAERPEGSISTLTIQRTEQRDSAMYRCASSLAARGGPGDTQYFGPGTRLTVL.

The chain is built from TRBV7-9 and TRBJ2-3; 8 bases line up with TRBD2. This CDR3 comprises 14 residues. Germline trimming cut 5 bases from V and 7 bases from J; bases unmatched to any gene: 8. From germline, CDR1 is SEHNR and CDR2 FQNEAQ (reference sequence). The CDR3 sequence is CASSPRGGTNTQYF. CDR3 sequence (DNA): TGTGCCAGCAGCCCCCGGGGGGGGACTAATACGCAGTATTTT.

V is TRBV7-2 and J is TRBJ2-3, with TRBD2 matching over 9 bases. CDR3 size: 16 residues. J gave up 2 bases and V 5 bases, and 8 bases lay outside the gene matches. From germline, CDR1 is SGHTA and CDR2 FQGNSA. CDR3 bases: TGTGCCAGCAGCGCCCGCGGGGGGGTTCTCACAGATACGCAGTATTTT. This sequence encodes CASSARGGVLTDTQYF. Full variable domain (outside the CDR3, taken from reference TRBV7-2 and TRBJ2-3): GAGVSQSPSNKVTEKGKDVELRCDPISGHTALYWYRQSLGQGLEFLIYFQGNSAPDKSGLPSDRFSAERTGGSVSTLTIQRTQQEDSAVYLCASSARGGVLTDTQYFGPGTRLTVL.

This rearrangement joins TRBV7-2 to TRBJ2-1; the D is unclear. The V end lost 4 bases, the J end lost 6 bases, and 13 bases lay between the germline ends. The CDR3 spans 14 residues. Germline V gives CDR1 SGHTA, CDR2 FQGNSA. The CDR3 spells CASSYPGAFNEQFF. CDR3 bases: TGTGCCAGCAGCTACCCGGGTGCATTCAATGAGCAGTTCTTC.

The chain links TRBV7-2 to TRBJ2-2, with D perhaps TRBD2 (5 bases). This CDR3 region has 17 residues. Germline loops: CDR1 SGHTA, CDR2 FQGNSA. The V and J ends lost 2 bases and 0 bases respectively, with 13 bases between them. The DNA of the CDR3 is TGTGCCAGCAGCTTAAGTCTAGCTGTCGCGAACACCGGGGAGCTGTTTTTT. Translation: CASSLSLAVANTGELFF. Based on the CDR3 plus reference TRBV7-2 and TRBJ2-2, the full variable domain is GAGVSQSPSNKVTEKGKDVELRCDPISGHTALYWYRQSLGQGLEFLIYFQGNSAPDKSGLPSDRFSAERTGGSVSTLTIQRTQQEDSAVYLCASSLSLAVANTGELFFGEGSRLTVL.

This chain joins TRBV15 and TRBJ2-6; D is ambiguous. Germline V gene lookup returns CDR1 LNHNV and CDR2 YYDKDF (reference sequence). Trimming stripped 5 bases from V and 1 base from J, with 9 bases between. CDR3 size: 15 residues. The CDR3 region is CATSHARSGANVLTF. The CDR3 DNA is TGTGCCACCAGCCACGCAAGATCTGGGGCCAACGTCCTGACTTTC.

The chain is built from TRBV30 and TRBJ2-1, with TRBD1 identical over 7 bases. Per the germline V gene, CDR1 is GTSNPN and CDR2 is SVGIG (reference sequence). V was clipped by 2 bases and J by 8 bases; unmatched bases: 0. This CDR3 spans 11 amino acids. CDR3 coding DNA: TGTGCCTGGAGTACAGGGGATGAGCAGTTCTTC. Its translation: CAWSTGDEQFF.

This clone was seen more than once but under ten times. The chain couples TRBV4-3 to TRBJ2-3; unclear D gene. Trimming took 4 bases from V and 0 from J, leaving 8 bases between them. This CDR3 spans 14 amino acids. CDR1 and CDR2 from the germline V gene are LGHNA and YSLEER. The CDR3 loop reads CASSLDQSTDTQYF. CDR3 coding DNA: TGCGCCAGCAGCCTGGACCAGAGCACAGATACGCAGTATTTT.

This clone was detected a few times. The V gene is TRBV9, the J gene TRBJ1-6; TRBD1 might be the D (5 bases). The CDR3 contains 16 residues. V shed 4 bases and J shed 3 bases, with 14 bases lying between them. Germline V gene sequence: CDR1 SGDLS, CDR2 YYNGEE. CDR3 region: CASSPARGNYNSPLHF. CDR3 DNA: TGTGCCAGCAGCCCCGCACGGGGGAACTATAATTCACCCCTCCACTTT.

This clone was recorded a few times. The genes are TRBV14 and TRBJ2-5; D may correspond to TRBD1 or TRBD2 (5 bases each). The CDR3 contains 15 residues. Germline values: CDR1 SGHDN, CDR2 FVKESK. V was clipped by 2 bases and J by 2 bases, with 12 bases between them. Here the CDR3 reads CASSQSGRGQETQYF. The CDR3 DNA reads as TGTGCCAGCAGCCAATCAGGGAGAGGGCAAGAGACCCAGTACTTC.

This clone was seen more than once but under ten times. The CDR3 sequence is CASSEYRADQETQYF. CDR3 DNA sequence: TGTGCCAGCAGTGAATATAGGGCAGATCAAGAGACCCAGTACTTC. This chain uses TRBV25-1 with TRBJ2-5, with D unresolved. Deletions cut 0 bases from V and 2 bases from J, with 10 bases between. The germline CDR1 and CDR2 sequences are MGHDK and SYGVNS. This CDR3 is built from 15 residues.

The V and J genes are TRBV7-2 and TRBJ1-6, with TRBD1 matching over 10 bases. From germline, CDR1 is SGHTA and CDR2 FQGNSA. Unmatched junction bases numbered 3, after V lost 5 bases and J lost 5 bases. CDR3 size: 15 residues. CDR3 nucleotides: TGTGCCAGCAGCCGACAGGGGGCCCATAATTCACCCCTCCACTTT. Translation gives CASSRQGAHNSPLHF.

The chain has TRBV27 and TRBJ2-2; possible D gene TRBD1, 5 bases. The CDR3 length is 15 residues. Looked up from germline, CDR1 is MNHEY and CDR2 is SMNVEV (reference sequence). Between the trimmed V and J ends, which lost 6 bases and 0 bases, there was a span of 11 bases. This chain's CDR3 is CASRPLGPNTGELFF. CDR3 DNA: TGTGCCAGCAGACCATTGGGGCCGAACACCGGGGAGCTGTTTTTT.

The chain combines TRBV30 with TRBJ1-4, with D perhaps TRBD1 (5 bases). Trimming pared 0 bases from V and 5 bases from J, leaving 7 bases between. CDR1 is GTSNPN, CDR2 SVGIG, per germline (reference sequence). This CDR3 is built from 13 residues. CDR3 in amino acids: CAWSVGGNEKLFF. DNA for the CDR3: TGTGCCTGGAGTGTTGGGGGGAATGAAAAACTGTTTTTT.

The V and J genes are TRBV7-2 and TRBJ1-6; D ambiguous. Germline V gene data show CDR1 as SGHTA and CDR2 as FQGNSA. Trimming shortened V by 1 base and J by 13 bases, and 8 bases separated the two germline ends. The length of the CDR3 is 12 residues. CDR3 sequence: CASSLEGTPLHF. CDR3 DNA sequence: TGTGCCAGCAGCTTAGAGGGTACGCCCCTCCACTTT.

The chain couples TRBV7-3 to TRBJ2-5; 7 bases line up with TRBD1. The V gene's germline CDR1 is SGHTA and CDR2 FQGTGA. V dropped 1 base and J dropped 1; count of bases not matched to a gene: 6. The CDR3 is 16 amino acids. The CDR3, as DNA: TGTGCCAGCAGCTTAATTGGGACAGAAGTCCAAGAGACCCAGTACTTC. Translating gives CASSLIGTEVQETQYF.

This clone appeared a few times. The rearrangement uses TRBV6-5 and TRBJ2-2, with D tentatively TRBD2 (6 bases). There are 13 residues in the CDR3. Germline CDR1 is MNHEY and CDR2 is SVGAGI. Trimming removed 6 bases from V and 5 bases from J, with 10 bases in between. The CDR3: CASSRLATGELFF. Here the CDR3 DNA reads TGTGCCAGCAGCCGGCTAGCGACCGGGGAGCTGTTTTTT.

V and J are TRBV27 and TRBJ1-2; TRBD1 matches at 8 bases. The CDR3 totals 14 residues. The V segment lost 5 bases and the J segment 6 bases; nucleotides outside the gene matches: 8. Per the germline V gene, CDR1 is MNHEY and CDR2 is SMNVEV (reference sequence). DNA for the CDR3: TGTGCCAGCAGTACATCGGGACAGGTCAATGGCTACACCTTC. Its translation: CASSTSGQVNGYTF.

The chain recombines TRBV27 with TRBJ2-6; D unresolved. From germline, CDR1 is MNHEY and CDR2 SMNVEV (reference sequence). CDR3 length equals 15 residues. The ends were cut back, 5 bases at V and 0 bases at J, with 8 bases in the middle. As DNA, the CDR3 is TGTGCCAGCAGTCCCCACATCTCTGGGGCCAACGTCCTGACTTTC. The encoded protein is CASSPHISGANVLTF.

The chain employs TRBV4-1 and TRBJ2-5, with 12 bases identical to TRBD2. J was trimmed by 6 bases and V by 0 bases; bases with no gene match: 8. This CDR3 has 17 residues. Germline CDR1 and CDR2: MGHRA and YSYEKL. The CDR3 DNA is TGCGCCAGCAGCCAAGAATCAACTAGCGGGGGGTATAAGACCCAGTACTTC. This encodes CASSQESTSGGYKTQYF.

The V call is TRBV19, the J call TRBJ2-5; either TRBD1 or TRBD2 may supply D (5 bases each). Germline V gene sequence: CDR1 LNHDA, CDR2 SQIVND (reference sequence). V dropped 4 bases and J dropped 4 bases, with 10 bases sitting between them. The CDR3 extends over 13 amino acids. The CDR3 sequence: CASSNPGRETQYF. CDR3 DNA: TGTGCCAGTAGTAATCCGGGGCGAGAGACCCAGTACTTC.

This clone was seen more than once but under ten times. V is TRBV11-2 and J is TRBJ2-1, with 7 bases fitting TRBD1. Germline values: CDR1 SGHAT, CDR2 FQNNGV. This CDR3 is built from 14 residues. V trimming: 3 bases; J trimming: 8 bases; junction bases outside the gene matches: 7. CDR3 in amino acids: CASSFTDRDDEQFF. The CDR3 bases are TGTGCCAGCAGCTTCACCGACAGGGACGATGAGCAGTTCTTC.

This clone was detected only a few times. The chain employs TRBV6-5 and TRBJ1-2, with 10 bases aligning to TRBD1. The CDR3 is made up of 15 amino acids. V was pared by 4 bases and J by 3 bases, with 5 bases of the junction left unmatched. Germline V gene sequence: CDR1 MNHEY, CDR2 SVGAGI. The DNA of the CDR3 is TGTGCCAGCAGTTCTTTGGGGACAGGGGACTATGGCTACACCTTC. Its protein product is CASSSLGTGDYGYTF.

The J gene is TRBJ1-2, the V gene TRBV6-5; perhaps TRBD1 as D (5 bases). This CDR3 is 14 amino acids long. V was clipped by 6 bases and J by 4 bases, with 15 bases between them. Germline CDR1 and CDR2: MNHEY and SVGAGI. The CDR3, as DNA: TGTGCCAGCAGCGACAGAACAGAATCCTATGGCTACACCTTC. This sequence encodes CASSDRTESYGYTF.

This clone has a count of ten or more. The chain has TRBV7-2 and TRBJ2-1; no firm D call. Looked up from germline, CDR1 is SGHTA and CDR2 is FQGNSA. This CDR3 has 13 amino acids. V was shortened by 3 bases and J by 6 bases, with 9 bases between the two germline ends. The CDR3 region has the DNA TGTGCCAGCAGCTTTAGGGCAGGCAATGAGCAGTTCTTC. This gives the protein CASSFRAGNEQFF.

V gene TRBV28 combines with J gene TRBJ1-1; 7 nucleotides agree with TRBD1. With V trimmed by 4 bases and J by 0 bases, 5 bases remained unmatched. CDR3 length: 15 residues. Germline V gene lookup returns CDR1 MDHEN and CDR2 SYDVKM. Here the CDR3 DNA reads TGTGCCAGCAGTTCCGCGACAGGGTTGAACACTGAAGCTTTCTTT. Amino acid sequence: CASSSATGLNTEAFF.

For this clone: Different DNA sequences within this sample yield the same CDR3. V and J are TRBV18 and TRBJ2-5; possible D gene TRBD1, 6 bases. The CDR3 runs 14 residues. The germline V and J ends were trimmed by 3 bases and 2 bases, with 10 bases remaining between them. CDR1 KGHSH and CDR2 LQKENI come from the germline V gene. DNA for the CDR3: TGTGCCAGCTCACCGCGGACAGAGCAAGAGACCCAGTACTTC. Protein sequence: CASSPRTEQETQYF.

This clone has a handful of counts. V and J are TRBV6-5 and TRBJ1-2; TRBD1 matches 10 bases. This CDR3 spans 15 amino acids. Losses at the gene ends were 2 bases for V and 4 bases for J; bases not matched to a gene: 4. Germline-derived CDR1 and CDR2 are MNHEY and SVGAGI. For the CDR3, the DNA is TGTGCCAGCAGTTACGCTTGGACAGGGGGCTATGGCTACACCTTC. This gives the protein CASSYAWTGGYGYTF.

The table lists this clone with a few counts. The chain carries TRBV25-1 and TRBJ1-2; TRBD1 agrees at 7 bases. The CDR3 is 14 residues long. Unmatched junction bases numbered 6, after V lost 0 bases and J lost 8 bases. Germline CDR1 is MGHDK and CDR2 is SYGVNS. The CDR3 DNA is TGTGCCAGCAGTGAATATGAGGGGGCGTCGGGCTACACCTTC. Its translation is CASSEYEGASGYTF.

This clone was detected a few times. The chain couples TRBV4-3 to TRBJ2-7; 9 nucleotides align to TRBD1. V lost 1 base to trimming and J lost 1 base; unmatched junction nucleotides: 5. The CDR3 covers 16 residues. The germline gives CDR1 LGHNA, CDR2 YSLEER. The CDR3 here is CASSQGGTGKSYEQYF. The DNA of the CDR3 is TGCGCCAGCAGCCAAGGGGGGACAGGGAAATCCTACGAGCAGTACTTC.